The 2 T cell receptor beta chains listed next were all sequenced from one sample in a study of CD4+ T cells in melanoma. The method was immunoSEQ multiplex PCR; TCRdb's version includes in-frame clones alone and lacks a portion of them. Counted here are 140,000 or so clones, 92% occurring once; the ten biggest clones make up roughly 1.4%. The receptors were gathered from a human donor with melanoma.

This clone has only one observation. The V and J genes are TRBV4-1 and TRBJ2-1; 8 bases match TRBD2. V lost 0 bases and J lost 4; bases outside the gene matches: 5. Germline CDR1 reads MGHRA; CDR2 reads YSYEKL. This CDR3 is 16 amino acids long. The CDR3 DNA follows: TGCGCCAGCAGCCAAGAGTCGGGGGGGCCGTACAATGAGCAGTTCTTC. Its translation is CASSQESGGPYNEQFF.

The CDR3 sequence is CASSDPRGPSTDTQYF. The CDR3 DNA follows: TGTGCCAGTAGTGACCCCAGGGGGCCTAGCACAGATACGCAGTATTTT. V and J are TRBV19 and TRBJ2-3, with 8 nucleotides matching TRBD1. The germline V gene encodes CDR1 LNHDA and CDR2 SQIVND (reference sequence). This CDR3 contains 16 residues. V was clipped by 5 bases and J by 0 bases; unmatched bases: 7.